This T cell receptor (beta chain) stems from a study of blood T cell repertoires in COVID-19 (dated by TCRdb to about 2020). For the study in its entirety: Collaborator samples came from the United States, Italy and Spain and covered acute and convalescent phases of COVID-19. The samples were drawn from the first 160 participants of the ongoing ImmuneRACE study and from 950 to 1,500 subjects provided by 6 global collaborators. Deeply sampled blood TCRbeta repertoires from subjects exposed to, actively infected with, or recovered from COVID-19 were included in the dataset. The repertoires were released in a freely available public database meant as a resource for research on the immune response to SARS-CoV-2. HLA class I and class II types, where available, came from metadata supplied by the sample provider rather than from assay-based typing. The material from the prospective study consisted of cDNA or gDNA derived from T cells, B-cell-depleted T cells, or PBMCs. Sample metadata almost always included a de-identified subject ID, COVID-19 status, age in years and sex. Overall study results and their limits: Clinical and demographic metadata were provided uncurated, with the amount varying by source and participant.

Concerning this clone: Its antigen remains undetermined. The sample holds no much larger clone one base away, and base qualities are not on file.

TCRbeta CDR3 regions were amplified from genomic DNA by means of the immunoSEQ Assay, a bias-controlled multiplex PCR. The authors' pipeline ran thus. Within the assay, amplification of reference gene primers was used to estimate how many nucleated cells each sample contained. To quantify the absolute abundance of each unique TCRbeta CDR3 rearrangement, sequence reads were collapsed and filtered. Productive Simpson clonality was computed per sample as the square root of Simpson's diversity index over productive rearrangements. TCRdb took over this immuneACCESS table, retaining in-frame rearrangements with V and J assigned. Such tables are incomplete; in checked studies, under half of the missing clones stem from an unresolved V gene, and the remainder is unexplained. V and J calls and clone size are copied from that table; D and trimming were computed from the DNA. Here the sample has about 150,000 clones; around 89% occur a single time. Clones ranked in the top ten supply 2.5% to 3% of the sample.

V is pruned by 0 bases and J by 4 bases, leaving 9 bases of the junction without a gene match. CDR1 MNHEY and CDR2 SVGEGT are derived from the germline V gene. The CDR3 starts with the cysteine, ends with the phenylalanine, and has 17 residues. Only CDR3 DNA is held: 51 bases, read in frame from base 1. Collaborating institutions collected whole blood in K2EDTA tubes following their own protocols. For TCRbeta analysis, collaborators shipped samples as frozen whole blood, isolated PBMCs, or DNA extracted from either of those sample types. Recombination joined TRBV6-2 or TRBV6-3 with TRBJ2-3; TRBD2 agrees with 8 junctional bases. The sequenced material came from peripheral blood. This TCR derives from a man aged 55 to 70 with active or convalescent COVID-19. The DNA sequence follows: TGTGCCAGCAGTTACTCCCCTAAGCGGGGGTTCCCAGATACGCAGTATTTT. It specifies CASSYSPKRGFPDTQYF.